This record covers a single T cell receptor (beta chain). Its antigen is not known. Processed graft tissue released its intraepithelial and lamina propria lymphocytes. The data were produced by immunoSEQ multiplex PCR, yet TCRdb's version contains in-frame clones alone and is incomplete. The sample has 60,000 to 65,000 clones, 89% seen once. The data belong to a study of graft-versus-host responses after intestinal transplantation. Broader study findings: Recipient marrow held GvH clones, some first seen in ileum or blood.

The sequencing used ileum tissue, collected roughly 54 weeks after transplant. This sequence was found in a human patient who received an intestinal transplant, so some T cells may come from the graft donor.

CDR3 loop: CASSRGLAGVLDTQYF. CDR3 nucleotides: TGTGCCAGCAGCCGGGGACTAGCGGGAGTGCTAGATACGCAGTATTTT. The J gene is TRBJ2-3, the V gene TRBV7-3; 14 nucleotides line up with TRBD2. Germline CDR1 reads SGHTA; CDR2 reads FQGTGA. The CDR3 totals 16 residues. The ends lost 5 bases at V and 5 bases at J; junction bases unmatched: 6. Full variable domain (missing parts from reference TRBV7-3 and TRBJ2-3): GAGVSQTPSNKVTEKGKYVELRCDPISGHTALYWYRQSLGQGPEFLIYFQGTGAADDSGLPNDRFFAVRPEGSVSTLKIQRTERGDSAVYLCASSRGLAGVLDTQYFGPGTRLTVL.